Presented here are 26 T cell receptor beta chains from one specimen sequenced in a study of identical twins. Each CDR3 protein gets one entry after TCRdb re-called the 5' RACE reads with MiXCR. Here the sample spans around 550,000 distinct CDR3 sequences, 12% to 15% being singletons. The same data also went into a second study, on yellow fever vaccine responses in identical twins.

Source material: CD4+ T cells sorted from blood. All receptors come from a woman in her late teens or twenties in good health.

The table lists this clonotype with a few counts. The chain carries TRBV7-2 and TRBJ1-1; D remains ambiguous. V lost 5 bases and J lost 1, with 11 bases in between. The length of the CDR3 is 14 residues. Per germline, CDR1 SGHTA and CDR2 FQGNSA. In DNA form, the CDR3 reads TGTGCCAGCAGCAGACCGACCTGGAACACTGAAGCTTTCTTT. Amino acids: CASSRPTWNTEAFF.

J is TRBJ2-7 and V is TRBV7-9; TRBD1 matches 8 bases. Germline V gene data show CDR1 as SEHNR and CDR2 as FQNEAQ (reference sequence). V trimming: 5 bases; J trimming: 0 bases; junction bases outside the gene matches: 6. This CDR3 region has 15 residues. DNA of the CDR3: TGTGCCAGCAGCCCGGACAGGGTAAGCTCCTACGAGCAGTACGTC. Amino acids: CASSPDRVSSYEQYV.

The sample holds a few counts of this clonotype. This chain connects TRBV7-8 to TRBJ2-7, with D perhaps TRBD2 (5 bases). Germline V gene sequence: CDR1 SGHVS, CDR2 FQNEAQ. The germline V and J ends were trimmed by 1 base and 0 bases, with 7 bases remaining between them. This CDR3 has 14 residues. This CDR3 reads CASSLEGSSYEQYF. The DNA for the CDR3 is TGTGCCAGCAGCTTAGAAGGGAGCTCCTACGAGCAGTACTTC.

The CDR3 nucleotides are TGCAGCGTTGGACATAAGGTTTCTGGGGCCAACGTCCTGACTTTC. Translated: CSVGHKVSGANVLTF. The chain links TRBV29-1 to TRBJ2-6; D gene uncertain. In germline, CDR1 is SQVTM, CDR2 ANQGSEA. The CDR3 consists of 15 residues. V shed 4 bases and J shed 1 base, with 11 bases lying between them.

This clonotype was recorded a few times. V is TRBV7-2 and J is TRBJ2-1; D call uncertain. V was trimmed by 5 bases and J by 0 bases, leaving 8 bases between them. Germline V gene data show CDR1 as SGHTA and CDR2 as FQGNSA. The CDR3 spans 14 residues. The CDR3 protein is CASSRVGSYNEQFF. The CDR3 bases are TGTGCCAGCAGCCGGGTGGGCTCCTACAATGAGCAGTTCTTC. The variable domain in full, completed from reference TRBV7-2 and TRBJ2-1, reads GAGVSQSPSNKVTEKGKDVELRCDPISGHTALYWYRQSLGQGLEFLIYFQGNSAPDKSGLPSDRFSAERTGGSVSTLTIQRTQQEDSAVYLCASSRVGSYNEQFFGPGTRLTVL.

This clonotype was seen at least ten times. DNA of the CDR3: TGTGCCAGCTCACCACGGACTGGAGGGACTAATGAGCAGTTCTTC. As protein: CASSPRTGGTNEQFF. V gene TRBV18 combines with J gene TRBJ2-1, with a weak D call TRBD2 (6 bases). Trimming pared 1 base from V and 7 bases from J, leaving 14 bases between. CDR1 and CDR2 from the germline V gene are KGHSH and LQKENI. The CDR3 has 15 residues.

V usage is TRBV6-5 and J usage is TRBJ2-3, with 11 bases fitting TRBD1. Looked up from germline, CDR1 is MNHEY and CDR2 is SVGAGI. CDR3 length: 16 amino acids. V was pared by 2 bases and J by 5 bases, with 6 bases of the junction left unmatched. The CDR3 here is CASSYTGQGGGDTQYF. DNA of the CDR3: TGTGCCAGCAGTTACACGGGACAGGGGGGTGGAGATACGCAGTATTTT.

The genes are TRBV12-5 and TRBJ2-7; 7 bases align to TRBD2. The V and J ends lost 1 base and 3 bases, in that order; junction bases with no gene match: 6. This CDR3 spans 15 amino acids. Germline V gene sequence: CDR1 LGHNT, CDR2 FRNRAP. CDR3 in amino acids: CASGLARDYNYEQYF. The CDR3 DNA reads TGTGCTAGTGGTTTGGCGAGGGACTACAACTACGAGCAGTACTTC.

This clonotype has at least ten counts. The CDR3 protein is CASRGPQEETQYF. Written as DNA, the CDR3 is TGTGCCAGCAGGGGACCTCAGGAAGAGACCCAGTACTTC. The rearrangement links TRBV12-3 or TRBV12-4 to TRBJ2-5; D possibly uses TRBD1 or TRBD2 (5 bases each). CDR3 length: 13 amino acids. The ends were cut back, 6 bases at V and 3 bases at J, with 11 bases in the middle.

The chain combines TRBV20-1 with TRBJ2-1, with D uncertain. This CDR3 contains 12 residues. V was trimmed by 3 bases and J by 12 bases, leaving 15 bases between them. Per germline, CDR1 DFQATT and CDR2 SNEGSKA (reference sequence). In DNA form, the CDR3 reads TGCAGTGCTAGGTGGGCGCCGATTGGGCAGTTCTTC. Translating it yields CSARWAPIGQFF.

This clonotype was seen a few times. V is TRBV13 and J is TRBJ2-7; 7 nucleotides match TRBD2. Germline V gene data show CDR1 as PRHDT and CDR2 as FYEKMQ (reference sequence). This CDR3 is 15 amino acids long. V lost 1 base to trimming and J lost 0 bases; unmatched junction nucleotides: 3. This chain's CDR3 is CASSLERGNSYEQYF. The CDR3 DNA is TGTGCCAGCAGCTTAGAGCGGGGCAACTCCTACGAGCAGTACTTC.

This clonotype came up a few times. This rearrangement joins TRBV12-3 or TRBV12-4 to TRBJ1-1; 9 bases fit TRBD1. J gave up 0 bases and V 7 bases, and 6 bases lay outside the gene matches. This CDR3 comprises 15 residues. The CDR3 sequence is CASNPGQGLNTEAFF. Here the CDR3 DNA reads TGTGCCAGCAACCCCGGACAGGGGTTGAACACTGAAGCTTTCTTT.

This clonotype was found a few times. The CDR3 loop reads CASSVSGRGPYEQYF. The CDR3 bases are TGTGCCAGCAGCGTTAGCGGGAGGGGACCCTACGAGCAGTACTTC. The chain is built from TRBV9 and TRBJ2-7; 11 bases align to TRBD2. The junction had 3 bases not matched to a gene; V was cut back by 2 bases and J by 2 bases. Per the germline V gene, CDR1 is SGDLS and CDR2 is YYNGEE. This CDR3 has 15 amino acids.

This clonotype was seen a few times. The chain is built from TRBV7-2 and TRBJ2-2, with 7 bases identical to TRBD1. Germline V gene lookup returns CDR1 SGHTA and CDR2 FQGNSA. The length of the CDR3 is 17 residues. After removal of 2 bases from V and 0 bases from J, the junction contained 6 bases not matched to a gene. CDR3 sequence (DNA): TGTGCCAGCAGCTTACCTCCAGGGGGAGCGAACACCGGGGAGCTGTTTTTT. Translation gives CASSLPPGGANTGELFF.

This clonotype was picked up many times. The chain combines TRBV7-6 with TRBJ1-1, with 9 positions matching TRBD1. The CDR3 has 15 residues. After removal of 4 bases from V and 1 base from J, the junction contained 4 bases not matched to a gene. CDR1 SGHVS and CDR2 FNYEAQ come from the germline V gene. CDR3 DNA sequence: TGTGCCAGCAGCTCAGGGACAGGGCGGAACACTGAAGCTTTCTTT. The encoded protein is CASSSGTGRNTEAFF.

This clonotype was seen only a few times. This chain uses TRBV6-1 with TRBJ1-5; a weak D match, TRBD1 (6 bases). The V gene lost 7 bases and the J gene lost 3 bases, with 16 bases spanning the gap. Germline V gene lookup returns CDR1 MNHNS and CDR2 SASEGT. The CDR3 consists of 15 residues. CDR3: CASTPLQGNNQPQHF. Written as DNA, the CDR3 is TGTGCCAGCACCCCTCTCCAGGGGAACAATCAGCCCCAGCATTTT.

This clonotype occurred a few times. The chain couples TRBV19 to TRBJ2-3, with D hard to call. Germline V gene data show CDR1 as LNHDA and CDR2 as SQIVND (reference sequence). This CDR3 comprises 13 residues. Deletions cut 3 bases from V and 6 bases from J, with 10 bases between. For the CDR3, the DNA is TGTGCCAGTAGTATGATATTCGGGGATACGCAGTATTTT. It is translated as CASSMIFGDTQYF.

The CDR3, as DNA: TGTGCCAGCAGCCAAGTAGGGGCTTGGTACAATGAGCAGTTCTTC. Residues: CASSQVGAWYNEQFF. The chain is built from TRBV14 and TRBJ2-1; D might be TRBD1 (5 bases). CDR3 size: 15 residues. The V and J ends lost 1 base and 4 bases respectively, with 11 bases between them. Per the germline V gene, CDR1 is SGHDN and CDR2 is FVKESK.

The table lists this clonotype with a few counts. This chain links TRBV2 with TRBJ2-2; D is perhaps TRBD1 or TRBD2 (5 bases each). CDR3 size: 13 residues. V was shortened by 9 bases and J by 7 bases, with 15 bases between the two germline ends. Germline V gene data show CDR1 as SNHLY and CDR2 as FYNNEI. The CDR3 DNA is TGTGCCAGAGCAGGGCGTGAGGGCGGGGAGCTGTTTTTT. Translated, it gives CARAGREGGELFF. Full variable domain (rest looked up from reference TRBV2 and TRBJ2-2): EPEVTQTPSHQVTQMGQEVILRCVPISNHLYFYWYRQILGQKVEFLVSFYNNEISEKSEIFDDQFSVERPDGSNFTLKIRSTKLEDSAMYFCARAGREGGELFFGEGSRLTVL.

This clonotype was counted only a few times. The chain recombines TRBV12-3 or TRBV12-4 with TRBJ2-2; the D gene is possibly TRBD2 (6 bases). This CDR3 spans 13 amino acids. The V end was cut by 8 bases, the J end by 2 bases, with 9 bases between. The DNA of the CDR3 is TGTGCCAGCGGGACTGGCAACACCGGGGAGCTGTTTTTT. Protein product: CASGTGNTGELFF.

Notes on this clonotype: This may be a read error, as it is one base from a much larger clone. The genes are TRBV6-5 and TRBJ1-4; D is uncertain. The germline gives CDR1 MNHEY, CDR2 SVGAGI. The CDR3 length is 14 residues. The CDR3 DNA sequence: TGTGCCAGCAGTTCCAGTACAACTAATGAAGAACTGTTTTTT. Translating it yields CASSSSTTNEELFF.

This chain links TRBV12-3 or TRBV12-4 with TRBJ1-5; TRBD1 agrees at 7 bases. J was trimmed by 1 base and V by 5 bases; bases with no gene match: 5. The CDR3 contains 15 residues. CDR3 protein: CASSLQGSSNQPQHF. CDR3 sequence (DNA): TGTGCCAGCAGTCTACAGGGGTCGAGCAATCAGCCCCAGCATTTT.

This chain uses TRBV3-1 with TRBJ2-3; 11 nucleotides align to TRBD2. Trimming cost V 3 bases and J 6 bases; bases outside gene matches: 5. The V gene's germline CDR1 is LGHDT and CDR2 YNNKEL (reference sequence). CDR3 length: 15 amino acids. Here the CDR3 DNA reads TGTGCCAGCAGCCACCAAATAGCGGGGGGGGATACGCAGTATTTT. This codes for CASSHQIAGGDTQYF.

This clonotype was observed many times. This chain joins TRBV12-3 or TRBV12-4 and TRBJ2-1; 7 bases align to TRBD1. This CDR3 has 15 residues. After removal of 5 bases from V and 0 bases from J, the junction contained 4 bases not matched to a gene. CDR3 sequence (DNA): TGTGCCAGCAGTCAGACAGGGACCTCCTACAATGAGCAGTTCTTC. The encoded protein is CASSQTGTSYNEQFF.

The chain employs TRBV12-5 and TRBJ2-7; a possible D gene is TRBD1 (5 bases). Germline assignment: CDR1 LGHNT and CDR2 FRNRAP. The length of the CDR3 is 14 residues. V lost 7 bases and J 0 bases, leaving 13 bases between the germline ends. CDR3 DNA sequence: TGTGCTAGTGCCACCCAGGGAAACTCCTACGAGCAGTACTTC. It translates to CASATQGNSYEQYF.

The chain uses TRBV15 and TRBJ2-1; 7 positions agree with TRBD1. From germline, CDR1 is LNHNV and CDR2 YYDKDF (reference sequence). Germline trimming cut 1 base from V and 6 bases from J; bases unmatched to any gene: 0. The CDR3 length is 13 residues. CDR3 sequence reads: CATSRAGGNEQFF. The CDR3 DNA reads as TGTGCCACCAGCAGAGCAGGGGGCAATGAGCAGTTCTTC.